The sequence of this T cell receptor beta chain was determined in a study of OX40 agonist ivuxolimab in advanced cancers. Sequencing used immunoSEQ multiplex PCR; TCRdb keeps in-frame clones, though not all of them. The repertoire includes about 120,000 clones, 80% to 90% of them detected once, and about 0.55% sits in the top ten. The source material was CD4+ or CD8+ T cells sorted from blood, sampled in a trial of the OX40 agonist ivuxolimab. This receptor was taken from an adult with an advanced solid tumor such as melanoma, head and neck, liver or kidney cancer.

CDR3 DNA: TGCGCCAGCAGCGACCCAGGGAAAAACATTCAGTACTTC. It specifies CASSDPGKNIQYF. The rearrangement uses TRBV5-1 and TRBJ2-4, with D possibly matching TRBD1 (5 bases). The V end was cut by 4 bases, the J end by 4 bases, with 9 bases between. The CDR3 contains 13 residues. CDR1 is SGHRS and CDR2 is YFSETQ in the germline V gene.